What follows is one T cell receptor beta chain and its context. The antigen is undetermined. Germline V gene sequence: CDR1 LGHNA, CDR2 YSLEER. The ends were cut back, 1 base at V and 0 bases at J, with 13 bases in the middle. The CDR3 is made up of 17 amino acids. A sample-barcoded 5' primer and a J-beta primer mix were used in a second PCR of roughly 6 to 11 cycles. Every sample produced at least 2.5 million CDR3-containing paired-end reads. TCRdb recomputed calls from the 5' RACE reads with MiXCR, one row per CDR3 protein. The sample contains about 630,000 distinct CDR3 sequences, under 25% of which appear only once. These data originate in a study of blood T cells in healthy people across ages. Points from the study as a whole: The recorded TCR beta diversity per million T cells decreased in a roughly linear manner with age.

The sequencing sample was made of blood. This sequence originates from a man aged 65 to 85 in good health. The chain couples TRBV4-3 to TRBJ2-1; D is undetermined. The CDR3 bases are TGCGCCAGCAGCCAAGCGAACGCGCCGAGCTCCTACAATGAGCAGTTCTTC. Amino acid sequence: CASSQANAPSSYNEQFF.